Below are 2 T cell receptor beta chains sequenced from a single sample in a study of identical twins. One entry per CDR3 protein results from TCRdb running MiXCR on the 5' RACE reads. The data hold fewer than 550,000 distinct CDR3 sequences, with roughly an eighth observed a single time. These data also featured in a second study, about yellow fever vaccine responses in identical twins.

Sample: CD4+ T cells sorted from blood. The receptors stem from a woman aged 18 to 35 in good health.

J is TRBJ2-5 and V is TRBV7-2; no clear D. The CDR3 totals 14 residues. Per germline, CDR1 SGHTA and CDR2 FQGNSA. The V end was cut by 2 bases, the J end by 2 bases, with 9 bases between. The CDR3 sequence is CASSLLVQQETQYF. CDR3 nucleotide sequence: TGTGCCAGCAGCTTACTGGTACAGCAAGAGACCCAGTACTTC.

This clonotype was seen a few times. J is TRBJ2-3 and V is TRBV2; possibly TRBD1 for D (6 bases). Germline assignment: CDR1 SNHLY and CDR2 FYNNEI. The CDR3 extends over 15 amino acids. V was clipped by 3 bases and J by 2 bases, with 12 bases between them. CDR3 sequence reads: CASSETGSTTDTQYF. The CDR3 bases are TGTGCCAGCAGTGAGACAGGCTCCACCACAGATACGCAGTATTTT. The whole variable domain, remainder taken from reference TRBV2 and TRBJ2-3, is EPEVTQTPSHQVTQMGQEVILRCVPISNHLYFYWYRQILGQKVEFLVSFYNNEISEKSEIFDDQFSVERPDGSNFTLKIRSTKLEDSAMYFCASSETGSTTDTQYFGPGTRLTVL.